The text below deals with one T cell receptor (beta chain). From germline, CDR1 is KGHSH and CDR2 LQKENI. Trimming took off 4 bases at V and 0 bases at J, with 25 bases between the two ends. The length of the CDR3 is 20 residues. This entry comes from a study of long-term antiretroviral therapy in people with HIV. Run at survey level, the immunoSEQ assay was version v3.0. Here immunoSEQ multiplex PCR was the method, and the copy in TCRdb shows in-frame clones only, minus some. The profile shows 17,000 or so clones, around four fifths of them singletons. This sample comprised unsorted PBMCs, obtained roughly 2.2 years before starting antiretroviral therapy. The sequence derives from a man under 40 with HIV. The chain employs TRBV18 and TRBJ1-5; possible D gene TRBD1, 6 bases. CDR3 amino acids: CASSLVGTTPRGYSNQPQHF. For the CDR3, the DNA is TGTGCCAGCTCACTCGTCGGGACAACTCCCCGGGGATATAGCAATCAGCCCCAGCATTTT. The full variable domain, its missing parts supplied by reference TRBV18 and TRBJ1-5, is NAGVMQNPRHLVRRRGQEARLRCSPMKGHSHVYWYRQLPEEGLKFMVYLQKENIIDESGMPKERFSAEFPKEGPSILRIQQVVRGDSAAYFCASSLVGTTPRGYSNQPQHFGDGTRLSIL.